This passage covers 7 T cell receptor delta chains from one sample sequenced in a study of Vδ1+ human thymocytes. The template was reverse-transcribed extracted RNA. Pooled V-gene forward primers with one constant-region reverse primer generated the CDR3 amplicons by multiplex PCR. TCRdb called clones from the multiplex PCR reads again using CATT. Of about 54,000 delta-chain clones detected, 15% to 20% appear once; the ten largest clones hold under 0.55%. What these receptors recognize is not known. Study-level points and caveats: In the thymus, TRG and TRD repertoires looked highly polyclonal with Gaussian CDR3 lengths.

Sequenced sample: Vdelta1+ gamma-delta thymocytes from the thymus. The subset here: FACS-sorted CD3+ TCRalphabeta- TCRVdelta1+ TCRVdelta2- thymocytes. The receptors stem from a boy in the first two years of life who had congenital heart surgery.

This clone showed up just a few times. The chain is built from TRDV1 and TRDJ1; tentative D call: TRDD2 (5 bases). The CDR3 loop spans 17 amino acids. Trimming took off 3 bases at V and 0 bases at J, with 17 bases between the two ends. Germline values: CDR1 TSWWSYY, CDR2 QGS. The CDR3 nucleotides are TGTGCTCTTGGGGACCTCTTCGCCCCTACTTACACCGATAAACTCATCTTT. This translates into CALGDLFAPTYTDKLIF.

This clone was seen more than once but under ten times. The chain employs TRDV1 and TRDJ1; 10 nucleotides line up with TRDD3. Germline CDR1 is TSWWSYY and CDR2 is QGS. V was clipped by 1 base and J by 10 bases; unmatched bases: 6. This CDR3 region has 14 residues. DNA for the CDR3: TGTGCTCTTGGGGAACCGACTGGGGGATGTTCACTCATCTTT. It encodes CALGEPTGGCSLIF.

The chain links TRDV1 to TRDJ1; 12 nucleotides line up with TRDD3. This CDR3 has 24 residues. V lost 1 base and J lost 3; bases outside the gene matches: 27. CDR1 TSWWSYY and CDR2 QGS come from the germline V gene. In DNA form, the CDR3 reads TGTGCTCTTGGGGAACGCCGGCCTTCCTTCACTGGGGGATACTTCCCCTTTGAGGCCGATAAACTCATCTTT. This translates into CALGERRPSFTGGYFPFEADKLIF.

This clone was seen a handful of times. An end of the junction does not agree with germline; a read error may underlie this. This sample also contains other DNA sequences that code for the same CDR3. The chain employs TRDV2 and TRDJ1; 9 bases line up with TRDD3. This CDR3 has 16 residues. Germline assignment: CDR1 GEAIGNYY and CDR2 EKD. The CDR3: CACDTVRWGIADKLIF. The CDR3 region has the DNA TGTGCCTGCGACACCGTTCGCTGGGGGATCGCCGATAAACTCATCTTT.

The chain links TRDV1 to TRDJ1, with no clear D. Germline assignment: CDR1 TSWWSYY and CDR2 QGS. This CDR3 is built from 16 residues. V gave up 1 base and J gave up 0 bases, with 12 bases separating them. The CDR3 sequence: CALGEPNAPHTDKLIF. The CDR3 bases are TGTGCTCTTGGGGAACCCAACGCCCCGCACACCGATAAACTCATCTTT.

This clone was seen a few times. This chain connects TRDV1 to TRDJ1, with 8 bases fitting TRDD3. With V trimmed by 0 bases and J by 3 bases, 9 bases remained unmatched. Germline lookup yields CDR1 TSWWSYY and CDR2 QGS. The CDR3 extends over 17 amino acids. CDR3 sequence reads: CALGELFWAGGPDKLIF. CDR3 nucleotide sequence: TGTGCTCTTGGGGAACTATTTTGGGCTGGGGGACCCGATAAACTCATCTTT.

A few counts support this clone. Different DNA sequences within this sample yield the same CDR3. The chain is built from TRDV1 and TRDJ1, with 12 bases matching TRDD3. Germline CDR1 reads TSWWSYY; CDR2 reads QGS. V dropped 2 bases and J dropped 0; count of bases not matched to a gene: 19. The CDR3 contains 22 residues. The CDR3, as DNA: TGTGCTCTTGGGGAAAGGTCCCTATCCCTACTGGGGGATACTTGGTACACCGATAAACTCATCTTT. It yields the protein CALGERSLSLLGDTWYTDKLIF.